Presented here are 29 T cell receptor beta chains from one specimen sequenced in a study of cytomegalovirus exposure and HLA in healthy donors. Some clones are missing from TCRdb's copy, which holds only in-frame ones; the method was immunoSEQ multiplex PCR. Here the sample spans about 330,000 clones, just over 85% being singletons. Sample: PBMCs. Receptors were obtained from a woman younger than 35 in good health and CMV-seronegative.

In this sample, this clone turned up once. V usage is TRBV7-3 and J usage is TRBJ2-7, with D unresolved. The CDR3 extends over 14 amino acids. The germline V gene has CDR1 SGHTA and CDR2 FQGTGA. V was shortened by 3 bases and J by 1 base, with 10 bases between the two germline ends. CDR3 sequence reads: CASSFTTDSYEQYF. In DNA form, the CDR3 reads TGTGCCAGCAGCTTCACTACGGATTCCTACGAGCAGTACTTC. Full variable domain (outside the CDR3, taken from reference TRBV7-3 and TRBJ2-7): GAGVSQTPSNKVTEKGKYVELRCDPISGHTALYWYRQSLGQGPEFLIYFQGTGAADDSGLPNDRFFAVRPEGSVSTLKIQRTERGDSAVYLCASSFTTDSYEQYFGPGTRLTVT.

The chain is built from TRBV7-8 and TRBJ2-7; 12 positions match TRBD2. The CDR3 is 14 amino acids. V lost 2 bases to trimming and J lost 6 bases; unmatched junction nucleotides: 2. CDR1 is SGHVS, CDR2 FQNEAQ, per germline. CDR3 coding DNA: TGTGCCAGCAGCTTAACGACTAGCGGGAGCGAGCAGTACTTC. It translates to CASSLTTSGSEQYF.

The rearrangement links TRBV19 to TRBJ2-7; 9 nucleotides match TRBD1. The CDR3 spans 14 residues. Germline loops: CDR1 LNHDA, CDR2 SQIVND (reference sequence). V dropped 5 bases and J dropped 9; count of bases not matched to a gene: 11. The CDR3 nucleotides read TGTGCCAGTAGTCCCGGGACAGGGAGGTCTGCGCAGTACTTC. This encodes CASSPGTGRSAQYF.

V gene TRBV7-2 combines with J gene TRBJ2-7, with 7 bases matching TRBD1. With V trimmed by 4 bases and J by 8 bases, 11 bases remained unmatched. Per germline, CDR1 SGHTA and CDR2 FQGNSA. The CDR3 runs to 14 residues. The CDR3 DNA reads TGTGCCAGCAGCTCCCGGACAGGAATTATCCAGCAGTACTTC. Translating it yields CASSSRTGIIQQYF.

The rearrangement joins TRBV7-8 to TRBJ2-5, with a tentative D call TRBD2 (6 bases). CDR3 length: 13 amino acids. The germline gives CDR1 SGHVS, CDR2 FQNEAQ. V was cut by 9 bases and J by 4 bases, with 15 bases left in between. CDR3 sequence: CASLGRGGETQYF. The DNA for the CDR3 is TGTGCCAGTTTAGGACGGGGAGGAGAGACCCAGTACTTC. Variable domain in full (rest from reference TRBV7-8 and TRBJ2-5): GAGVSQSPRYKVAKRGQDVALRCDPISGHVSLFWYQQALGQGPEFLTYFQNEAQLDKSGLPSDRFFAERPEGSVSTLKIQRTQQEDSAVYLCASLGRGGETQYFGPGTRLLVL.

A few counts support this clone. The V gene is TRBV4-1, the J gene TRBJ2-2; TRBD2 matches 11 bases. This CDR3 is 16 amino acids long. The germline CDR1 and CDR2 sequences are MGHRA and YSYEKL. With 6 bases clipped from V and 4 bases from J, the junction kept 7 bases outside the gene matches. The CDR3 here is CASRSGLAGITGELFF. As DNA, the CDR3 is TGCGCCAGCAGGTCCGGACTAGCGGGCATCACCGGGGAGCTGTTTTTT.

The chain links TRBV27 to TRBJ2-4, with 8 nucleotides matching TRBD2. With 9 bases clipped from V and 1 base from J, the junction kept 11 bases outside the gene matches. CDR1 is MNHEY, CDR2 SMNVEV, per germline (reference sequence). This CDR3 has 16 residues. The CDR3 bases are TGTGCCAGTGGTGCTAGCGGGTCGCTGGCCAAAAACATTCAGTACTTC. It specifies CASGASGSLAKNIQYF.

The chain links TRBV9 to TRBJ2-1; 8 bases agree with TRBD2. Germline V gives CDR1 SGDLS, CDR2 YYNGEE. V shed 3 bases and J 0 bases; nucleotides not matched to a gene: 5. The CDR3 runs 16 residues. As DNA, the CDR3 is TGTGCCAGCAGCGCTAGCGGGTCGAGCTCCTACAATGAGCAGTTCTTC. The encoded protein is CASSASGSSSYNEQFF. The whole variable domain, filled in from reference TRBV9 and TRBJ2-1, reads DSGVTQTPKHLITATGQRVTLRCSPRSGDLSVYWYQQSLDQGLQFLIQYYNGEERAKGNILERFSAQQFPDLHSELNLSSLELGDSALYFCASSASGSSSYNEQFFGPGTRLTVL.

The gene calls are TRBV6-5 and TRBJ2-7, with 11 bases that match TRBD2. Germline CDR1 and CDR2: MNHEY and SVGAGI. V shed 0 bases and J 6 bases; nucleotides not matched to a gene: 7. The CDR3 totals 16 residues. As DNA, the CDR3 is TGTGCCAGCAGTTACTCGGTCATGCTAGCGGGAGGCGAGCAGTACTTC. Amino acid sequence: CASSYSVMLAGGEQYF.

The CDR3 is CAIGDRDNMNTEAFF. CDR3 nucleotide sequence: TGTGCCATCGGGGACAGAGATAACATGAACACTGAAGCTTTCTTT. This chain links TRBV10-3 with TRBJ1-1; 7 nucleotides match TRBD1. V trimming: 8 bases; J trimming: 0 bases; junction bases outside the gene matches: 9. The CDR3 covers 15 residues. Germline CDR1 and CDR2: ENHRY and SYGVKD.

The chain links TRBV11-1 to TRBJ2-7; TRBD2 might be the D (5 bases). Trimming took 1 base from V and 5 from J, leaving 15 bases between them. There are 15 residues in the CDR3. Germline lookup yields CDR1 SGHAT and CDR2 FQDESV (reference sequence). CDR3 residues: CASSLGRTSFDEQYF. The CDR3 DNA follows: TGTGCCAGCAGCTTAGGCCGAACTAGTTTCGACGAGCAGTACTTC.

The chain links TRBV6-5 to TRBJ2-7; D is perhaps TRBD2 (6 bases). The CDR3 totals 13 residues. Germline V gene data show CDR1 as MNHEY and CDR2 as SVGAGI. V lost 0 bases, J lost 6 bases, and 9 bases lay in between. CDR3 amino acids: CASSYSTRLEQYF. The CDR3 DNA reads as TGTGCCAGCAGTTACTCGACTAGACTCGAGCAGTACTTC.

V usage is TRBV18 and J usage is TRBJ2-2; a possible D gene is TRBD2 (6 bases). CDR3 length: 16 residues. V lost 0 bases, J lost 1 base, and 9 bases lay in between. The germline V gene has CDR1 KGHSH and CDR2 LQKENI. CDR3 DNA sequence: TGTGCCAGCTCACCACCGGCGGGGATGAACACCGGGGAGCTGTTTTTT. Amino acid sequence: CASSPPAGMNTGELFF. Looking up the rest from reference TRBV18 and TRBJ2-2 gives the full variable domain: NAGVMQNPRHLVRRRGQEARLRCSPMKGHSHVYWYRQLPEEGLKFMVYLQKENIIDESGMPKERFSAEFPKEGPSILRIQQVVRGDSAAYFCASSPPAGMNTGELFFGEGSRLTVL.

V usage is TRBV7-9 and J usage is TRBJ1-1; D is unclear. CDR1 is SEHNR, CDR2 FQNEAQ, per germline (reference sequence). Trimming removed 1 base at V and 3 bases at J, with 9 bases between. The CDR3 has 14 amino acids. CDR3 nucleotide sequence: TGTGCCAGCAGCTTAGTGCGGGGAGACACTGAAGCTTTCTTT. Protein sequence: CASSLVRGDTEAFF. Full variable domain (outside the CDR3, taken from reference TRBV7-9 and TRBJ1-1): DTGVSQNPRHKITKRGQNVTFRCDPISEHNRLYWYRQTLGQGPEFLTYFQNEAQLEKSRLLSDRFSAERPKGSFSTLEIQRTEQGDSAMYLCASSLVRGDTEAFFGQGTRLTVV.

This chain links TRBV2 with TRBJ2-5; TRBD2 aligns across 11 bases. This CDR3 is 16 amino acids long. Germline assignment: CDR1 SNHLY and CDR2 FYNNEI. Trimming took 5 bases from V and 3 from J; bases not matched to a gene: 8. CDR3 DNA sequence: TGTGCCAGCAGTAGGTCTAGCGGGAGGCAGAAAGAGACCCAGTACTTC. Its protein product is CASSRSSGRQKETQYF.

The J gene is TRBJ2-7, the V gene TRBV6-1; 12 nucleotides agree with TRBD1. Germline V gene sequence: CDR1 MNHNS, CDR2 SASEGT. This CDR3 comprises 15 residues. V shed 2 bases and J 5 bases; nucleotides not matched to a gene: 4. The CDR3 DNA reads TGTGCCAGCAGTGAAATGGGACAGGGGGCGAACGAGCAGTACTTC. Translated, it gives CASSEMGQGANEQYF.

The rearrangement links TRBV28 to TRBJ2-7; 9 nucleotides align to TRBD2. The CDR3 length is 15 residues. Trimming took 4 bases from V and 2 from J; bases not matched to a gene: 6. CDR1 MDHEN and CDR2 SYDVKM come from the germline V gene. The CDR3 region has the DNA TGTGCCAGCAGTTCTTCAGCGGGAGGAGCCTACGAGCAGTACTTC. Translated: CASSSSAGGAYEQYF.

This clone was observed at least ten times. The chain uses TRBV10-2 and TRBJ2-7; tentative D call: TRBD2 (7 bases). The CDR3 extends over 14 amino acids. Trimming cost V 9 bases and J 4 bases, with 19 bases left between them. Germline CDR1 and CDR2: WSHSY and SAAADI. The CDR3 nucleotides are TGCGCCAGTACCGGGAGTAAGGGGGGGTACGAGCAGTACTTC. Translating it yields CASTGSKGGYEQYF.

CDR3 nucleotide sequence: TGTGCCAGCCCTCTTTGGACGGGCGGGGAGACCCAGTACTTC. This encodes CASPLWTGGETQYF. The chain is built from TRBV7-7 and TRBJ2-5, with D possibly matching TRBD2 (5 bases). CDR3 length: 14 amino acids. Germline assignment: CDR1 SSHAT and CDR2 FNYEAQ (reference sequence). Trimming shortened V by 8 bases and J by 5 bases, and 18 bases separated the two germline ends. Complete variable domain (other parts from reference TRBV7-7 and TRBJ2-5): GAGVSQSPRYKVTKRGQDVTLRCDPISSHATLYWYQQALGQGPEFLTYFNYEAQPDKSGLPSDRFSAERPEGSISTLTIQRTEQRDSAMYRCASPLWTGGETQYFGPGTRLLVL.

The V call is TRBV4-3, the J call TRBJ2-3; the D gene is possibly TRBD1 (5 bases). V lost 0 bases to trimming and J lost 10 bases, with 11 bases between them. The germline V gene has CDR1 LGHNA and CDR2 YSLEER. CDR3 length: 13 amino acids. The CDR3 sequence is CASSQERGNAQYF. CDR3 in DNA: TGCGCCAGCAGCCAAGAAAGGGGAAACGCGCAGTATTTT.

In this sample, this clone turned up once. The J gene is TRBJ1-2, the V gene TRBV9; 9 nucleotides match TRBD1. CDR3 length: 14 amino acids. Germline V CDR1 and CDR2: SGDLS, YYNGEE. V lost 3 bases to trimming and J lost 8 bases; unmatched junction nucleotides: 8. CDR3 nucleotide sequence: TGTGCCAGCAGCGCTCTACAGGGGGCCGGGGGCTACACCTTC. It is translated as CASSALQGAGGYTF.

This clone appeared once. V is TRBV5-1 and J is TRBJ1-2, with 8 positions matching TRBD1. Germline CDR1 reads SGHRS; CDR2 reads YFSETQ. The CDR3 is made up of 17 amino acids. Germline trimming cut 2 bases from V and 4 bases from J; bases unmatched to any gene: 13. CDR3 sequence reads: CASSFNPTGAGSYGYTF. CDR3 nucleotides: TGCGCCAGCAGCTTCAACCCGACAGGGGCGGGTAGCTATGGCTACACCTTC.

The chain carries TRBV19 and TRBJ2-7; TRBD1 might be the D (6 bases). The CDR3 runs to 16 residues. V was clipped by 7 bases and J by 4 bases, with 23 bases between them. Germline CDR1 LNHDA, CDR2 SQIVND (reference sequence). This CDR3 reads CASTPWAGAEGYEQYF. In DNA, the CDR3 is TGTGCCAGTACCCCCTGGGCAGGGGCCGAAGGATACGAGCAGTACTTC.

The chain combines TRBV9 with TRBJ1-3; 10 nucleotides line up with TRBD1. The ends lost 0 bases at V and 4 bases at J; junction bases unmatched: 4. CDR3 length: 16 residues. Germline CDR1 reads SGDLS; CDR2 reads YYNGEE. The CDR3 spells CASSVGLGQGGNTIYF. In DNA, the CDR3 is TGTGCCAGCAGCGTAGGCCTGGGACAGGGGGGAAACACCATATATTTT. The complete variable domain, with remaining parts taken from reference TRBV9 and TRBJ1-3, reads DSGVTQTPKHLITATGQRVTLRCSPRSGDLSVYWYQQSLDQGLQFLIQYYNGEERAKGNILERFSAQQFPDLHSELNLSSLELGDSALYFCASSVGLGQGGNTIYFGEGSWLTVV.

The J gene is TRBJ2-7, the V gene TRBV5-1; the match to TRBD1 covers 7 bases. The CDR3 spans 12 residues. V lost 9 bases and J lost 5; bases outside the gene matches: 8. Looked up from germline, CDR1 is SGHRS and CDR2 is YFSETQ. The CDR3 loop is CAITIGGHEQYF. The CDR3 region has the DNA TGCGCCATTACGATAGGGGGCCACGAGCAGTACTTC.

V is TRBV5-1 and J is TRBJ2-3, with 9 bases identical to TRBD2. The CDR3 loop spans 19 amino acids. V lost 5 bases, J lost 1 base, and 17 bases stayed unmatched. Germline V gives CDR1 SGHRS, CDR2 YFSETQ. Here the CDR3 reads CASSGAGGPRERGTDTQYF. The CDR3 coding sequence is TGCGCCAGCAGTGGGGCGGGAGGGCCCAGAGAACGAGGCACAGATACGCAGTATTTT.

V is TRBV29-1 and J is TRBJ2-3, with 10 bases aligning to TRBD1. Germline assignment: CDR1 SQVTM and CDR2 ANQGSEA. The CDR3 totals 15 residues. The V segment lost 2 bases and the J segment 5 bases; nucleotides outside the gene matches: 7. The CDR3 region has the DNA TGCAGCGTTGAAAGGACAGGGGGTTTCGGAGATACGCAGTATTTT. Translating it yields CSVERTGGFGDTQYF.

The chain links TRBV9 to TRBJ2-7, with a tentative D call TRBD1 (5 bases). Germline lookup yields CDR1 SGDLS and CDR2 YYNGEE. The length of the CDR3 is 14 residues. The V gene lost 4 bases and the J gene lost 2 bases, with 13 bases spanning the gap. The CDR3 loop is CASSQGSPPYEQYF. The DNA for the CDR3 is TGTGCCAGCAGCCAGGGAAGTCCCCCCTACGAGCAGTACTTC.

The J gene is TRBJ2-7, the V gene TRBV6-5; 7 bases fit TRBD1. Looked up from germline, CDR1 is MNHEY and CDR2 is SVGAGI. J lost 2 bases, V lost 5 bases, and 3 bases had no gene match. The CDR3 consists of 13 residues. As DNA, the CDR3 is TGTGCCAGCAGTATCACAGGGGCCTACGAGCAGTACTTC. As protein: CASSITGAYEQYF.